Here is one TCR beta chain with its context. This clone was seen more than once but under ten times. Its antigen has not been determined. No per-base quality is available; no much larger clone lies one base away. The entire isolated RNA was reverse transcribed using the High Capacity cDNA Reverse Transcription Kit, and thus expressed TCRB transcripts were sequenced. Naive, central memory and regulatory T cell samples underwent deep immunoSEQ sequencing, averaging around 4 million total reads per sample. Sorted cells were lysed in RLT buffer and RNA was extracted with DNase-treated RNeasy Micro or Mini kits, depending on cell number. To prevent cross-contamination, each cell subset was processed individually, whereas patient and healthy donor samples were processed jointly. The immunoSEQ multiplex PCR was used to amplify TCRB sequences from cDNA, yielding 87-bp fragments that span the CDR3 region. Sequencing of the amplicons was performed on the Illumina HiSeq platform. In the original analysis: Synthetic template baselines were used to correct PCR bias computationally, reads within Hamming distance 2 were collapsed together, and singletons that could not be merged were discarded. Reads were aligned to IMGT to assign V, D and J genes, CDR3 length, and insertions or deletions at six rearrangement sites. Within each subset, clonotype counts were normalized to the number of sorted cells before true diversity and Gini coefficients were calculated with the tcR R package. The overlap coefficient, calculated on TCRB nucleotide sequences, was used to quantify repertoire sharing. As a proxy for the pre-selection repertoire, out-of-frame TCRB sequences from naive cells were analyzed. TCRdb limited this immuneACCESS table to in-frame rearrangements with V and J called. A share of clones is missing; checked studies link under half to unresolved V genes, and the rest is unexplained. V, J and clone size are taken as reported in that table, and D and trimming were inferred from the DNA itself. This sample lists about 350,000 clones; about 20% were detected once. The top ten hold around 0.04% of the sample.

Trimming takes 4 bases off V and 1 base off J; junction bases not matched to a gene: 9. The CDR3 runs 17 amino acids, cysteine and phenylalanine included. The sequence is cut down to CDR3 DNA, 51 bases in frame from base 1. In the germline V gene (reference sequence), CDR1 corresponds to LNHDA and CDR2 to SQIVND. Each donor gave one peripheral blood draw, averaging approximately 0.12 L, which was collected into heparinised tubes. A BD FACSAria II and a panel including CD45RO, CCR7, CD25, CD127, CD95 and CD27 were used to sort naive, central memory, regulatory and stem cell-like memory CD4+ T cells. Every sorted population had a purity above 95%. PBMCs were separated immediately by Lymphoprep density gradient centrifugation and were stained directly, without being cultured. Samples were stained and sorted in pairs, with one healthy donor and one patient per experiment, so that batch effects were minimized.

This sample was taken from a study of beta chain features in type 1 diabetes (dated by TCRdb to 2016 to 2019). With regard to the full study: Mean age, gender distribution, total cell number and subset yield did not differ between patients and healthy donors. A total of 100 million to 110 million sorted cells were examined across all samples, and a strong correlation was observed between cell number per subset and RNA yield. The study compared TCRB repertoires of sorted circulating CD4+ T cell subsets between recently diagnosed type 1 diabetes patients and matched healthy donors. Regulatory and stem cell-like memory subsets were isolated from only 8 patients and about eight healthy donors, whereas naive and central memory subsets came from all 30 or so donors.

Here is what the overall study found, with its caveats: In all four CD4+ subsets, TCRB CDR3 length was moderately but significantly shorter in type 1 diabetes patients. Naive, central memory and regulatory TCRB repertoires appeared to be more alike among patients than among healthy donors. Sequencing cDNA rather than genomic DNA could over-represent highly expressing activated cells, although activation and CD3 levels did not differ between groups. HLA sub-analyses involved small numbers of individuals, so any influence of HLA type on TCRB rearrangement remained unresolved. Patients with type 1 diabetes made fewer insertions and deleted more nucleotides at VDJ recombination sites, implying thymic rearrangement abnormalities. PCR might favor shorter templates, but patient and control samples were amplified and corrected together, so any skew would affect both groups equally.

The clonotype was recovered from a young woman in good health. Sequences were obtained from naive CD4+ T cells from blood. The intended sense of this specimen's cell subset or site label: true naive CD4+ T cells. The chain joins TRBV19 to TRBJ2-1, and 8 bases in between align with TRBD2. Here the CDR3 is given as CASSRSPAGGSYNEQFF. The DNA reads as follows: TGTGCCAGTAGTAGAAGCCCGGCGGGGGGATCCTACAATGAGCAGTTCTTC.